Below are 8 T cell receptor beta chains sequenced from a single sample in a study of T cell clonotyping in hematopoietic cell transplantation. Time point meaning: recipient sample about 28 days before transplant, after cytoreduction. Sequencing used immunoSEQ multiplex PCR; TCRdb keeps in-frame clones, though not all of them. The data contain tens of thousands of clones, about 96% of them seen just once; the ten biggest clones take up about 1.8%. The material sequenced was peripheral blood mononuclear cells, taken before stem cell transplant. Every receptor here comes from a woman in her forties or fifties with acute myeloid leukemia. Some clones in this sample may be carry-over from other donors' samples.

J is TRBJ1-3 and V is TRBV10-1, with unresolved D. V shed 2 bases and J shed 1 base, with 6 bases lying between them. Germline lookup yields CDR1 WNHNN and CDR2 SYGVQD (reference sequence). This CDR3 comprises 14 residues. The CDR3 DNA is TGCGCCAGCAGTGAGACGGAATCTGGAAACACCATATATTTT. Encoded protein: CASSETESGNTIYF.

The CDR3 protein is CSVGDPRNTGELFF. The CDR3 coding sequence is TGCAGCGTTGGGGACCCCCGGAACACCGGGGAGCTGTTTTTT. J is TRBJ2-2 and V is TRBV29-1; tentatively, D is TRBD1 or TRBD2 (5 bases each). The CDR3 is 14 amino acids. Germline values: CDR1 SQVTM, CDR2 ANQGSEA. Trimming stripped 4 bases from V and 1 base from J, with 10 bases between.

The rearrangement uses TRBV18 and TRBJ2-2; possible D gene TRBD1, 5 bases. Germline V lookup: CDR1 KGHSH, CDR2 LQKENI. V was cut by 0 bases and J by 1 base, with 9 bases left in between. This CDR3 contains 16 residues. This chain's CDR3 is CASSPPNRLNTGELFF. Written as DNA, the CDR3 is TGTGCCAGCTCACCACCGAACAGGTTGAACACCGGGGAGCTGTTTTTT.

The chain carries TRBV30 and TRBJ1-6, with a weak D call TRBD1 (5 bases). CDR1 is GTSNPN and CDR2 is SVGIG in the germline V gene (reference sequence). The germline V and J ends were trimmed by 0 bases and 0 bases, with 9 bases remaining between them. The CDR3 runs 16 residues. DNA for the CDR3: TGTGCCTGGAGTGTGGGGGGGAGCTCCTATAATTCACCCCTCCACTTT. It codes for CAWSVGGSSYNSPLHF.

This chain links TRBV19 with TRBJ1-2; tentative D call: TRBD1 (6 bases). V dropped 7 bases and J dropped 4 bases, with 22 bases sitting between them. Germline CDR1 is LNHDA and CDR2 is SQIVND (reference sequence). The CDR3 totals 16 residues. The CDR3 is CASTPRGAIGAYGYTF. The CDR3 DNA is TGTGCCAGTACTCCAAGGGGGGCGATCGGGGCCTATGGCTACACCTTC.

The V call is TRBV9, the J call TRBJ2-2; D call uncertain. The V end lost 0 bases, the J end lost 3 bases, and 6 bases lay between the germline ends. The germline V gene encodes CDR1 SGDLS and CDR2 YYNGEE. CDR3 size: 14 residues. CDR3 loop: CASSVVSDTGELFF. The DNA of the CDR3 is TGTGCCAGCAGCGTAGTATCAGACACCGGGGAGCTGTTTTTT.

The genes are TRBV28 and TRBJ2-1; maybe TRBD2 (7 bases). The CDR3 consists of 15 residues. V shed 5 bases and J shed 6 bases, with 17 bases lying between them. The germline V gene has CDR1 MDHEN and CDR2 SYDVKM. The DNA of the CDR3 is TGTGCCAGCAGTGGATGGGGGGCGGGAGTCAATGAGCAGTTCTTC. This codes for CASSGWGAGVNEQFF.

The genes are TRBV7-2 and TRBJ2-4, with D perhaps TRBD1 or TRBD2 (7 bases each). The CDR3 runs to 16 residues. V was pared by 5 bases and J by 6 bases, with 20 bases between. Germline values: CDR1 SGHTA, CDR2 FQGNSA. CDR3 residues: CASSPQGGALGNIQYF. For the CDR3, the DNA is TGTGCCAGCAGCCCGCAGGGGGGGGCGTTGGGAAACATTCAGTACTTC.